Listed here are 32 T cell receptor beta chains from one sample, sequenced in a study of blood T cell repertoires in COVID-19 (dated by TCRdb to 2018 to 2021). The library was made by the immunoSEQ multiplex PCR assay. TCRdb retrieved this table from immuneACCESS and kept in-frame rearrangements only. Not all clones are present; in checked studies, unresolved V genes account for under half, and no reason is known for the remainder. The sample table shows 140,000 or so clones, and around 82% are seen once. The leading ten clones occupy roughly 4.5% of the sample. Input material: peripheral blood. The receptor set was obtained from a man aged 55 to 70 with acute or convalescent COVID-19.

This chain's CDR3 is CASSFGSGMGTDTQYF. The DNA for the CDR3 is TGTGCCAGCAGCTTTGGTAGCGGGATGGGGACAGATACGCAGTATTTT. The V gene is TRBV5-5, the J gene TRBJ2-3; 8 positions agree with TRBD2. With 2 bases clipped from V and 3 bases from J, the junction kept 8 bases outside the gene matches. The CDR3 runs 16 residues. Germline loops: CDR1 SGHKS, CDR2 YYEKEE (reference sequence).

V is TRBV19 and J is TRBJ2-1, with 10 bases identical to TRBD2. J lost 1 base, V lost 7 bases, and 4 bases had no gene match. The germline V gene has CDR1 LNHDA and CDR2 SQIVND (reference sequence). CDR3 size: 15 residues. Written as DNA, the CDR3 is TGTGCCAGTATGGGGACTAGCGTTTCCTACAATGAGCAGTTCTTC. The encoded protein is CASMGTSVSYNEQFF.

The CDR3 coding sequence is TGCGCCAGCAGCGGGACTAGCGGGAGAGAAAAGGAGACCCAGTACTTC. It codes for CASSGTSGREKETQYF. The chain couples TRBV5-1 to TRBJ2-5, with 14 positions matching TRBD2. Looked up from germline, CDR1 is SGHRS and CDR2 is YFSETQ. V gave up 4 bases and J gave up 5 bases; unmatched junction bases: 7. This CDR3 contains 16 residues.

V gene TRBV11-2 combines with J gene TRBJ2-1, with 7 nucleotides matching TRBD2. V shed 4 bases and J 0 bases; nucleotides not matched to a gene: 3. Looked up from germline, CDR1 is SGHAT and CDR2 is FQNNGV. The CDR3 totals 15 residues. In DNA form, the CDR3 reads TGTGCCAGCAGCTCACTAGCGAACTCCTACAATGAGCAGTTCTTC. Protein product: CASSSLANSYNEQFF. The variable domain in full, with the rest retrieved from reference TRBV11-2 and TRBJ2-1, is EAGVAQSPRYKIIEKRQSVAFWCNPISGHATLYWYQQILGQGPKLLIQFQNNGVVDDSQLPKDRFSAERLKGVDSTLKIQPAKLEDSAVYLCASSSLANSYNEQFFGPGTRLTVL.

This clone was found once. The DNA of the CDR3 is TGTGCCAGCAGCTTCGGGGTGAGGACCGGGGAGCTGTTTTTT. Residues: CASSFGVRTGELFF. The V and J genes are TRBV7-2 and TRBJ2-2; D is perhaps TRBD2 (5 bases). Trimming stripped 3 bases from V and 5 bases from J, with 10 bases between. From germline, CDR1 is SGHTA and CDR2 FQGNSA. This CDR3 has 14 residues. Variable domain in full (rest from reference TRBV7-2 and TRBJ2-2): GAGVSQSPSNKVTEKGKDVELRCDPISGHTALYWYRQSLGQGLEFLIYFQGNSAPDKSGLPSDRFSAERTGGSVSTLTIQRTQQEDSAVYLCASSFGVRTGELFFGEGSRLTVL.

This rearrangement joins TRBV11-3 to TRBJ2-2; D remains ambiguous. Germline-derived CDR1 and CDR2 are SGHNT and YENEEA. This CDR3 has 13 residues. Trimming pared 1 base from V and 5 bases from J, leaving 5 bases between. CDR3 sequence reads: CASSLVGTGELFF. CDR3 DNA: TGTGCCAGCAGCTTAGTCGGGACCGGGGAGCTGTTTTTT. The variable domain in full, completed from reference TRBV11-3 and TRBJ2-2, reads EAGVVQSPRYKIIEKKQPVAFWCNPISGHNTLYWYLQNLGQGPELLIRYENEEAVDDSQLPKDRFSAERLKGVDSTLKIQPAELGDSAVYLCASSLVGTGELFFGEGSRLTVL.

This clone was seen at least ten times. The V and J genes are TRBV28 and TRBJ2-7; TRBD1 matches at 8 bases. The CDR3 sequence is 13 residues long. Germline-derived CDR1 and CDR2 are MDHEN and SYDVKM. With 4 bases clipped from V and 5 bases from J, the junction kept 4 bases outside the gene matches. The CDR3 coding sequence is TGTGCCAGCAGTTATTGGACAGGGAACGAGCAGTACTTC. Translation gives CASSYWTGNEQYF.

This chain uses TRBV5-1 with TRBJ1-3; TRBD1 matches 7 bases. Per germline, CDR1 SGHRS and CDR2 YFSETQ. This CDR3 is 15 amino acids long. After removal of 4 bases from V and 3 bases from J, the junction contained 7 bases not matched to a gene. The CDR3, as DNA: TGCGCCAGCAGCGTGGGACAGAGCCTTGGAAACACCATATATTTT. Translation gives CASSVGQSLGNTIYF.

The chain uses TRBV5-1 and TRBJ2-3, with D possibly matching TRBD1 (5 bases). V lost 4 bases to trimming and J lost 2 bases, with 11 bases between them. CDR3 length: 14 residues. The germline V gene encodes CDR1 SGHRS and CDR2 YFSETQ. CDR3 amino acids: CASSLRTNTDTQYF. For the CDR3, the DNA is TGCGCCAGCAGCCTAAGGACAAACACAGATACGCAGTATTTT.

The genes are TRBV5-1 and TRBJ2-3; TRBD2 matches at 8 bases. This CDR3 is built from 14 residues. Germline V gene sequence: CDR1 SGHRS, CDR2 YFSETQ. V was pared by 0 bases and J by 6 bases, with 3 bases of the junction left unmatched. The DNA of the CDR3 is TGCGCCAGCAGCTTGGGGGTAGCGGGGGATACGCAGTATTTT. It is translated as CASSLGVAGDTQYF. Full variable domain (remainder filled in from reference TRBV5-1 and TRBJ2-3): KAGVTQTPRYLIKTRGQQVTLSCSPISGHRSVSWYQQTPGQGLQFLFEYFSETQRNKGNFPGRFSGRQFSNSRSEMNVSTLELGDSALYLCASSLGVAGDTQYFGPGTRLTVL.

V and J are TRBV27 and TRBJ2-6; a possible D gene is TRBD1 (6 bases). CDR1 and CDR2 from the germline V gene are MNHEY and SMNVEV (reference sequence). V dropped 2 bases and J dropped 4 bases, with 12 bases sitting between them. The CDR3 runs 16 residues. The CDR3 region has the DNA TGTGCCAGCAGTTTAAGGGGGTATACCGGGGCCAACGTCCTGACTTTC. It yields the protein CASSLRGYTGANVLTF.

The rearrangement joins TRBV3-1 (or the pseudogene TRBV3-2) to TRBJ2-7; D is perhaps TRBD2 (7 bases). The CDR3 consists of 18 residues. CDR1 is LGHDT and CDR2 is YNNKEL in the germline V gene (reference sequence). The V and J ends lost 1 base and 2 bases respectively, with 21 bases between them. CDR3 sequence: CASSQVLGAGATTYEQYF. The CDR3 DNA reads TGTGCCAGCAGCCAAGTGTTGGGGGCGGGAGCAACCACCTACGAGCAGTACTTC.

This clone has more than one count but fewer than ten. The chain is built from TRBV9 and TRBJ2-5; tentatively, D is TRBD1 (6 bases). Germline V lookup: CDR1 SGDLS, CDR2 YYNGEE. CDR3 size: 15 residues. Trimming left V 4 bases short and J 5 bases short, with 18 bases between. The chain's CDR3 is CASSPRQVSGETQYF. The CDR3 bases are TGTGCCAGCAGCCCCCGACAGGTATCAGGGGAGACCCAGTACTTC.

J is TRBJ2-1 and V is TRBV2; 10 nucleotides line up with TRBD2. Looked up from germline, CDR1 is SNHLY and CDR2 is FYNNEI. Losses at the gene ends were 6 bases for V and 10 bases for J; bases not matched to a gene: 9. The CDR3 consists of 14 residues. The CDR3 DNA sequence: TGTGCCAGCAGCCGGGAGCGGGGGGGGGAGGAGCAGTTCTTC. Its translation: CASSRERGGEEQFF. The complete variable domain, with remaining parts taken from reference TRBV2 and TRBJ2-1, reads EPEVTQTPSHQVTQMGQEVILRCVPISNHLYFYWYRQILGQKVEFLVSFYNNEISEKSEIFDDQFSVERPDGSNFTLKIRSTKLEDSAMYFCASSRERGGEEQFFGPGTRLTVL.

This clone has just a few counts. The gene calls are TRBV18 and TRBJ2-1, with 7 bases aligning to TRBD1. Germline V gene sequence: CDR1 KGHSH, CDR2 LQKENI. The V gene end was trimmed by 1 base and the J gene end by 6 bases; junction bases not matched to a gene: 6. CDR3 length: 15 amino acids. The CDR3: CASSPQGATGNEQFF. The CDR3 DNA is TGTGCCAGCTCACCACAGGGGGCAACAGGCAATGAGCAGTTCTTC.

The chain combines TRBV7-9 with TRBJ2-5; tentatively, D is TRBD1 (6 bases). Germline CDR1 SEHNR, CDR2 FQNEAQ (reference sequence). This CDR3 region has 14 residues. Trimming shortened V by 5 bases and J by 5 bases, and 15 bases separated the two germline ends. The CDR3: CASSRWTDRETQYF. CDR3 bases: TGTGCCAGCAGCAGGTGGACAGACCGGGAGACCCAGTACTTC.

The chain couples TRBV6-4 to TRBJ2-2; D call uncertain. V lost 5 bases, J lost 4 bases, and 11 bases lay in between. CDR3 length: 14 residues. Germline lookup yields CDR1 MRHNA and CDR2 SNTAGT. CDR3 loop: CASSTAVVTGELFF. CDR3 DNA: TGTGCCAGCAGTACAGCAGTGGTCACCGGGGAGCTGTTTTTT.

The chain is built from TRBV6-5 and TRBJ2-7; 10 nucleotides align to TRBD1. The CDR3 is 16 residues long. The germline V gene encodes CDR1 MNHEY and CDR2 SVGAGI. Trimming removed 2 bases from V and 4 bases from J; junction bases left unmatched: 8. CDR3 DNA: TGTGCCAGCAGTTACCCTTTGACAGGGGGCGGGTACGAGCAGTACTTC. Translated: CASSYPLTGGGYEQYF.

The J gene is TRBJ2-7, the V gene TRBV11-2, with 10 bases that match TRBD2. The V gene end was trimmed by 6 bases and the J gene end by 2 bases; junction bases not matched to a gene: 4. The CDR3 consists of 14 residues. CDR1 and CDR2 from the germline V gene are SGHAT and FQNNGV. CDR3 amino acids: CASSPGLAPYEQYF. The DNA for the CDR3 is TGTGCCAGCAGTCCGGGACTAGCGCCCTACGAGCAGTACTTC. Drawing the rest from reference TRBV11-2 and TRBJ2-7, the complete variable domain is EAGVAQSPRYKIIEKRQSVAFWCNPISGHATLYWYQQILGQGPKLLIQFQNNGVVDDSQLPKDRFSAERLKGVDSTLKIQPAKLEDSAVYLCASSPGLAPYEQYFGPGTRLTVT.

J is TRBJ2-5 and V is TRBV4-2; D not resolved. Germline CDR1 reads LGHNA; CDR2 reads YNFKEQ. The CDR3 covers 13 residues. Written as DNA, the CDR3 is TGTGCGACATCCCCCAGTGGGCTGGAGACCCAGTACTTC. Translation gives CATSPSGLETQYF.

This chain joins TRBV24-1 and TRBJ2-1, with TRBD2 matching 9 bases. With 5 bases clipped from V and 2 bases from J, the junction kept 6 bases outside the gene matches. CDR1 and CDR2 from the germline V gene are KGHDR and SFDVKD. The CDR3 is 16 amino acids. The CDR3 bases are TGTGCCACCAGTGGGGGAGGGACTAGCACCTACAATGAGCAGTTCTTC. Translated: CATSGGGTSTYNEQFF.

This clone was picked up a small number of times. This chain connects TRBV27 to TRBJ2-1; TRBD1 aligns across 12 bases. J lost 3 bases, V lost 5 bases, and 11 bases had no gene match. The CDR3 spans 18 residues. Germline V CDR1 and CDR2: MNHEY, SMNVEV (reference sequence). CDR3 coding DNA: TGTGCCAGCAGTCCGCACTCCGGGACAGGGGGCAACTACAATGAGCAGTTCTTC. It specifies CASSPHSGTGGNYNEQFF.

This chain uses TRBV27 with TRBJ2-4, with D possibly TRBD1 on 6 matching bases. Trimming left V 7 bases short and J 10 bases short, with 17 bases between. The germline gives CDR1 MNHEY, CDR2 SMNVEV (reference sequence). The CDR3 runs 13 residues. The CDR3 is CASTPQGSRIQYF. The CDR3 DNA sequence: TGTGCCAGCACCCCACAGGGCTCTAGGATTCAGTACTTC.

The V and J genes are TRBV5-1 and TRBJ2-7; D is possibly TRBD1 (5 bases). Germline-derived CDR1 and CDR2 are SGHRS and YFSETQ. Trimming removed 0 bases from V and 0 bases from J, with 16 bases in between. The CDR3 has 17 residues. The CDR3 DNA follows: TGCGCCAGCAGCTTGGCCGTGGTAGGGGCCAGCTCCTACGAGCAGTACTTC. Translated: CASSLAVVGASSYEQYF.

V and J are TRBV4-2 and TRBJ2-1; TRBD1 matches 9 bases. This CDR3 has 16 residues. V lost 1 base, J lost 5 bases, and 6 bases stayed unmatched. In germline, CDR1 is LGHNA, CDR2 YNFKEQ. The CDR3 bases are TGTGCCAGCAGCCAAGTTTCGGGACAGGGCCACAATGAGCAGTTCTTC. It is translated as CASSQVSGQGHNEQFF.

The V call is TRBV6-6, the J call TRBJ2-3; 8 bases line up with TRBD2. J was trimmed by 2 bases and V by 8 bases; bases with no gene match: 12. This CDR3 region has 16 residues. The germline V gene encodes CDR1 MNHNY and CDR2 SVGAGI (reference sequence). CDR3 sequence: CASARLGAGATDTQYF. In DNA form, the CDR3 reads TGTGCCAGCGCTCGCCTCGGAGCGGGAGCCACAGATACGCAGTATTTT.

The rearrangement uses TRBV6-5 and TRBJ2-7; no definite D call. CDR3 size: 13 residues. The germline V and J ends were trimmed by 0 bases and 3 bases, with 6 bases remaining between them. Germline V gives CDR1 MNHEY, CDR2 SVGAGI. The CDR3 protein is CASSYSIYYEQYF. CDR3 DNA: TGTGCCAGCAGTTACTCGATCTACTACGAGCAGTACTTC.

J is TRBJ2-7 and V is TRBV5-1, with 10 nucleotides matching TRBD2. Germline trimming cut 5 bases from V and 2 bases from J; bases unmatched to any gene: 4. Per germline, CDR1 SGHRS and CDR2 YFSETQ. The CDR3 spans 14 residues. Here the CDR3 reads CASRGTSAAYEQYF. DNA of the CDR3: TGCGCCAGCAGGGGGACTAGCGCAGCCTACGAGCAGTACTTC.

The genes are TRBV20-1 and TRBJ2-7; maybe TRBD2 (5 bases). CDR3 length: 14 amino acids. The V end lost 3 bases, the J end lost 6 bases, and 18 bases lay between the germline ends. Germline CDR1 is DFQATT and CDR2 is SNEGSKA (reference sequence). The CDR3 region has the DNA TGCAGTGCTAGTCCAACCCCCGGACTTGGCGAGCAGTACTTC. This sequence encodes CSASPTPGLGEQYF.

CDR3 nucleotide sequence: TGTGCCAGCAGTACCGGACAGGGGGCCGTTAATGAAAAACTGTTTTTT. Protein product: CASSTGQGAVNEKLFF. The chain joins TRBV6-6 to TRBJ1-4, with 11 bases matching TRBD1. Germline CDR1 is MNHNY and CDR2 is SVGAGI (reference sequence). The length of the CDR3 is 16 residues. Unmatched junction bases numbered 6, after V lost 5 bases and J lost 4 bases.

As DNA, the CDR3 is TGTGCCAGCAGCAGAAGGGACTTTCAAGAGACCCAGTACTTC. It translates to CASSRRDFQETQYF. J is TRBJ2-5 and V is TRBV5-4, with D perhaps TRBD2 (6 bases). The CDR3 runs to 14 residues. The V and J ends lost 4 bases and 2 bases respectively, with 12 bases between them. Germline values: CDR1 SGHNT, CDR2 YYREEE (reference sequence).

The chain carries TRBV5-5 and TRBJ2-1, with 7 bases identical to TRBD2. This CDR3 is 15 amino acids long. The germline V gene has CDR1 SGHKS and CDR2 YYEKEE (reference sequence). V was clipped by 3 bases and J by 5 bases; unmatched bases: 8. The CDR3 reads CASSWIAGVHNEQFF. The CDR3 nucleotides are TGTGCCAGCAGCTGGATCGCGGGAGTACACAATGAGCAGTTCTTC.